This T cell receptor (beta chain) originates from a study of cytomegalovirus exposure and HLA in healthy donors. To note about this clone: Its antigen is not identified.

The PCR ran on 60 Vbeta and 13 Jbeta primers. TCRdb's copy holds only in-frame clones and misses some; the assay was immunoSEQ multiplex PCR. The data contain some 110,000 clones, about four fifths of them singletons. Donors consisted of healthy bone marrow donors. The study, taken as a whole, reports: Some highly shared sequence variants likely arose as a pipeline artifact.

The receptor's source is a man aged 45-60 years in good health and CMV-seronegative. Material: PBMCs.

The CDR3 sequence is CASTSSKRETQYF. CDR3 bases: TGTGCCAGCACCTCTTCTAAAAGAGAGACCCAGTACTTC. J is TRBJ2-5 and V is TRBV11-3, with D unclear. The length of the CDR3 is 13 residues. Looked up from germline, CDR1 is SGHNT and CDR2 is YENEEA. V was cut by 7 bases and J by 4 bases, with 13 bases left in between.